This note documents a single T cell receptor beta chain sequence. The Seattle patients joined while their infection was active and were tracked longitudinally afterward. This entry is derived from a study of blood T cell repertoires in COVID-19. Across the study: Material from acute and convalescent COVID-19 was sourced from the United States, Italy and Spain.

Per the study methods: The assay estimated nucleated cells by amplifying reference gene primers. Data came from immunoSEQ multiplex PCR; TCRdb stores just in-frame clones and leaves some out. Clone size and the V and J calls come from that table; the DNA yielded D and trimming. Seen here are a few hundred thousand clones, 90% observed once, and the top ten hold approximately 0.98%. Sequencing was carried out using peripheral blood. The clonotype originates from a woman aged 40-49 years with COVID-19, enrolled during active disease.

The CDR3 sequence is CASSTNSGTGDYYEQYF. The CDR3 DNA reads as TGTGCCAGTAGTACGAATTCAGGGACAGGGGATTACTACGAGCAGTACTTC. The chain has TRBV19 and TRBJ2-7, with 10 bases lining up with TRBD1. Looked up from germline, CDR1 is LNHDA and CDR2 is SQIVND (reference sequence). The CDR3 is 17 amino acids. The J segment lost 3 bases and the V segment lost 4 bases, leaving 12 bases of the junction unmatched.